These T cell receptor beta chains were read from a single sample in a study of blood T cell repertoires in COVID-19. Repertoires were generated with immunoSEQ multiplex PCR, while TCRdb's copy carries only in-frame clones and drops some. Counted here are some 400,000 clones, approximately 86% occurring once; the ten biggest clones make up less than 3.5%. The source material was peripheral blood. These receptors originate from a human donor in a cohort sampled during active COVID-19. The CDR3 runs from the conserved cysteine through the conserved F or W. The order of the fields is J gene, V gene, clone size, D gene, CDR3 protein, CDR3 DNA. A D gene is named only where the DNA matches it firmly. A row's size may be missing; if present it is once, few, many or a size class.

j_call: TRBJ1-5; v_call: TRBV24-1; clone_size: .; d_call: .; cdr3_aa: CATSDSTHQPQHF; cdr3_nt: TGTGCCACCAGTGATTCTACCCATCAGCCCCAGCATTTT
j_call: TRBJ2-3; v_call: TRBV4-2; clone_size: .; d_call: TRBD2; cdr3_aa: CASSETSGGGTDTQYF; cdr3_nt: TGTGCCAGCAGCGAGACTAGCGGGGGTGGCACAGATACGCAGTATTTT
j_call: TRBJ2-6; v_call: TRBV6-5; clone_size: .; d_call: .; cdr3_aa: CASSYSMNTGANVLTF; cdr3_nt: TGTGCCAGCAGTTACTCGATGAACACTGGGGCCAACGTCCTGACTTTC
j_call: TRBJ1-1; v_call: TRBV11-1; clone_size: .; d_call: .; cdr3_aa: CASSLTSLNTEAFF; cdr3_nt: TGTGCCAGCAGCCTAACGTCGTTGAACACTGAAGCTTTCTTT
j_call: TRBJ1-1; v_call: TRBV30; clone_size: once; d_call: TRBD1; cdr3_aa: CAWSVNRGLHAFF; cdr3_nt: TGTGCCTGGAGTGTAAACAGGGGGCTTCATGCTTTCTTT
j_call: TRBJ1-5; v_call: TRBV5-8; clone_size: .; d_call: .; cdr3_aa: CASSLEPRVNQPQHF; cdr3_nt: TGTGCCAGCAGCTTGGAGCCCCGTGTCAATCAGCCCCAGCATTTT
j_call: TRBJ2-4; v_call: TRBV10-3; clone_size: .; d_call: .; cdr3_aa: CAISESQALAKNIQYF; cdr3_nt: TGTGCCATCAGTGAGTCTCAGGCGCTAGCCAAAAACATTCAGTACTTC
j_call: TRBJ1-2; v_call: TRBV19; clone_size: .; d_call: TRBD1; cdr3_aa: CASSIQGANYGYTF; cdr3_nt: TGTGCCAGTAGTATACAGGGGGCAAACTATGGCTACACCTTC
j_call: TRBJ2-5; v_call: TRBV3-1/TRBV3-2; clone_size: once; d_call: .; cdr3_aa: CASSLTGLGETQYF; cdr3_nt: TGTGCCAGCAGCCTCACGGGACTTGGGGAGACCCAGTACTTC
j_call: TRBJ2-7; v_call: TRBV5-5; clone_size: .; d_call: .; cdr3_aa: CASSPGGQSVNEQYF; cdr3_nt: TGTGCCAGCAGCCCTGGGGGACAAAGTGTCAACGAGCAGTACTTC
j_call: TRBJ2-2; v_call: TRBV19; clone_size: .; d_call: .; cdr3_aa: CASSMGAPNTGELFF; cdr3_nt: TGTGCCAGTAGTATGGGGGCCCCGAACACCGGGGAGCTGTTTTTT
j_call: TRBJ1-1; v_call: TRBV29-1; clone_size: .; d_call: .; cdr3_aa: CSVNRAREGCAEAFF; cdr3_nt: TGCAGCGTTAACCGGGCCCGGGAAGGGTGCGCTGAAGCTTTCTTT
j_call: TRBJ1-5; v_call: TRBV19; clone_size: once; d_call: .; cdr3_aa: CAAAGEASNQPQHF; cdr3_nt: TGTGCCGCGGCGGGGGAGGCGAGCAATCAGCCCCAGCATTTT
j_call: TRBJ1-2; v_call: TRBV24-1; clone_size: .; d_call: .; cdr3_aa: CATSAPGGDYGYTF; cdr3_nt: TGTGCCACCAGTGCCCCGGGGGGAGACTATGGCTACACCTTC
j_call: TRBJ1-2; v_call: TRBV5-1; clone_size: .; d_call: .; cdr3_aa: CASSSRGPIYGYTF; cdr3_nt: TGCGCCAGCAGCTCCCGTGGGCCAATCTATGGCTACACCTTC
j_call: TRBJ2-5; v_call: TRBV6-1; clone_size: once; d_call: TRBD1; cdr3_aa: CASSEVGRGLETQYF; cdr3_nt: TGTGCCAGCAGTGAAGTCGGCAGGGGGCTGGAGACCCAGTACTTC
j_call: TRBJ2-7; v_call: TRBV27; clone_size: .; d_call: TRBD2; cdr3_aa: CASRGSGYSYEQYF; cdr3_nt: TGTGCCAGCAGGGGTAGCGGGTATTCCTACGAGCAGTACTTC